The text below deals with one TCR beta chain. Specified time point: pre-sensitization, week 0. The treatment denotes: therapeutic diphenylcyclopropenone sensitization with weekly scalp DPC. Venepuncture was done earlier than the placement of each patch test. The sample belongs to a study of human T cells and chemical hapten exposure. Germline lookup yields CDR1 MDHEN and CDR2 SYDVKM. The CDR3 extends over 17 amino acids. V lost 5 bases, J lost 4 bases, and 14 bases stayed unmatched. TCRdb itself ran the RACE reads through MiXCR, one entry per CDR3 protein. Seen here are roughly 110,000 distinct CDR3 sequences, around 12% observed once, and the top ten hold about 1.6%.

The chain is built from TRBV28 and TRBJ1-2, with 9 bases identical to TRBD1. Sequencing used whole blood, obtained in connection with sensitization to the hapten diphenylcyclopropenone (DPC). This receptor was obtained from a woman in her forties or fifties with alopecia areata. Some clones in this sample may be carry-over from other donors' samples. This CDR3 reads CASSRTGGAAPAYGYTF. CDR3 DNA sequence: TGTGCCAGCAGTCGAACAGGGGGCGCAGCTCCGGCCTATGGCTACACCTTC.